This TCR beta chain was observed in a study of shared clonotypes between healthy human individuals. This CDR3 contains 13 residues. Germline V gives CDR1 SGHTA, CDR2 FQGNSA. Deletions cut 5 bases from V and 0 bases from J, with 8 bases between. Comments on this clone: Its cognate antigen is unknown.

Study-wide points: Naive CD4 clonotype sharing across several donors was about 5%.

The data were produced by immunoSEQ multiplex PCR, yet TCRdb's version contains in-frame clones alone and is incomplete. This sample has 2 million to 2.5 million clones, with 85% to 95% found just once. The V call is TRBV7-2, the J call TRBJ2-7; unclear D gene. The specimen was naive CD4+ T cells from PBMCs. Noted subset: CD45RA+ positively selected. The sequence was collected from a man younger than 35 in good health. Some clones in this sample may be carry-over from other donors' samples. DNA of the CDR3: TGTGCCAGCAGCCAAGTTCGCTCCTACGAGCAGTACTTC. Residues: CASSQVRSYEQYF.